What follows are 15 T cell receptor beta chains derived from one specimen sequenced in a study of cytomegalovirus exposure and HLA in healthy donors. Primers: 60 Vbeta forward and 13 Jbeta reverse. The repertoire was sequenced with immunoSEQ multiplex PCR; TCRdb's copy has only in-frame clones and lacks some. The sample has 120,000 or so clones; about 80% are singletons. Input material: PBMCs. The origin of the receptors is a woman aged 45-65 years in good health and CMV-seropositive.

V and J are TRBV10-3 and TRBJ2-5; TRBD2 aligns across 7 bases. The V segment lost 1 base and the J segment 0 bases; nucleotides outside the gene matches: 8. Germline V lookup: CDR1 ENHRY, CDR2 SYGVKD. The CDR3 is 17 amino acids. The CDR3 coding sequence is TGTGCCATCAGTGAGTTCGCTAGCGGAACCTACCAAGAGACCCAGTACTTC. It translates to CAISEFASGTYQETQYF.

V usage is TRBV18 and J usage is TRBJ1-1, with D tentatively TRBD1 (5 bases). CDR1 is KGHSH and CDR2 is LQKENI in the germline V gene. The CDR3 extends over 17 amino acids. V gave up 0 bases and J gave up 1 base, with 15 bases separating them. CDR3 residues: CASSPPLGAVTNTEAFF. The CDR3 region has the DNA TGTGCCAGCTCACCACCCCTAGGGGCAGTAACGAACACTGAAGCTTTCTTT.

The V call is TRBV27, the J call TRBJ2-3, with TRBD2 matching over 14 bases. The V gene end was trimmed by 5 bases and the J gene end by 4 bases; junction bases not matched to a gene: 11. This CDR3 region has 18 residues. Germline V gene data show CDR1 as MNHEY and CDR2 as SMNVEV (reference sequence). CDR3: CASSPLRGLAGVADTQYF. CDR3 DNA: TGTGCCAGCAGTCCCCTTAGGGGACTAGCGGGAGTGGCAGATACGCAGTATTTT.

A few counts support this clone. V is TRBV7-9 and J is TRBJ2-3; TRBD2 is a possible D gene (5 bases). Trimming took 8 bases from V and 2 from J, leaving 14 bases between them. CDR1 is SEHNR, CDR2 FQNEAQ, per germline (reference sequence). The CDR3 runs 14 residues. The DNA for the CDR3 is TGTGCCAGCTCCCCCCGGAGGTCCACAGATACGCAGTATTTT. Its protein is CASSPRRSTDTQYF.

This clone turned up a few times. V is TRBV30 and J is TRBJ1-5; D not certain. The CDR3 runs 13 residues. Germline CDR1 reads GTSNPN; CDR2 reads SVGIG (reference sequence). V gave up 2 bases and J gave up 3 bases, with 8 bases separating them. CDR3 protein: CAWSNDNNQPQHF. In nucleotides, the CDR3 is TGTGCCTGGAGTAACGACAACAATCAGCCCCAGCATTTT.

The chain links TRBV5-1 to TRBJ1-2; 8 positions agree with TRBD1. Losses at the gene ends were 0 bases for V and 7 bases for J; bases not matched to a gene: 11. Per germline, CDR1 SGHRS and CDR2 YFSETQ. The CDR3 consists of 16 residues. CDR3 sequence (DNA): TGCGCCAGCAGCTTGGAAGGGGTAGACAGGGGCGGTGGCTACACCTTC. Amino acid sequence: CASSLEGVDRGGGYTF.

V gene TRBV16 combines with J gene TRBJ1-2; 11 nucleotides line up with TRBD1. Germline CDR1 and CDR2: KGHSY and FQNENV. Germline trimming cut 0 bases from V and 4 bases from J; bases unmatched to any gene: 7. There are 17 residues in the CDR3. In nucleotides, the CDR3 is TGTGCCAGCAGCCAATCGTGGACAGGGGGCGCACTCTATGGCTACACCTTC. This codes for CASSQSWTGGALYGYTF.

This clone was observed a single time. This chain joins TRBV19 and TRBJ1-5; tentatively, D is TRBD1 (6 bases). The germline V gene encodes CDR1 LNHDA and CDR2 SQIVND (reference sequence). CDR3 size: 16 residues. Trimming shortened V by 6 bases and J by 0 bases, and 15 bases separated the two germline ends. The CDR3 nucleotides are TGTGCCAGTAGAAAGACAGGAGTCTATAGCAATCAGCCCCAGCATTTT. Amino acids: CASRKTGVYSNQPQHF.

The CDR3 loop is CASSLRDFSGNTIYF. CDR3 nucleotides: TGTGCCAGTAGTCTCCGGGATTTCTCTGGAAACACCATATATTTT. This chain connects TRBV19 to TRBJ1-3; D gene unclear. The germline CDR1 and CDR2 sequences are LNHDA and SQIVND (reference sequence). The CDR3 has 15 residues. The V end lost 5 bases, the J end lost 0 bases, and 11 bases lay between the germline ends. Complete variable domain (other parts from reference TRBV19 and TRBJ1-3): DGGITQSPKYLFRKEGQNVTLSCEQNLNHDAMYWYRQDPGQGLRLIYYSQIVNDFQKGDIAEGYSVSREKKESFPLTVTSAQKNPTAFYLCASSLRDFSGNTIYFGEGSWLTVV.

This rearrangement joins TRBV11-2 to TRBJ1-1, with TRBD1 matching 8 bases. The CDR3 is 13 amino acids. Germline assignment: CDR1 SGHAT and CDR2 FQNNGV. V lost 8 bases, J lost 4 bases, and 6 bases stayed unmatched. In nucleotides, the CDR3 is TGTGCCAGCGCAGGACAGGGAGGCACTGAAGCTTTCTTT. It specifies CASAGQGGTEAFF.

The chain uses TRBV6-6 and TRBJ1-4; possible D gene TRBD1, 5 bases. The CDR3 is 16 residues long. Germline assignment: CDR1 MNHNY and CDR2 SVGAGI (reference sequence). The V end lost 2 bases, the J end lost 3 bases, and 13 bases lay between the germline ends. CDR3 amino acids: CASSYRQGLANEKLFF. CDR3 nucleotides: TGTGCCAGCAGTTACAGGCAGGGCTTGGCTAATGAAAAACTGTTTTTT.

The chain has TRBV6-6 and TRBJ2-7; no definite D call. V shed 1 base and J shed 2 bases, with 9 bases lying between them. Per germline, CDR1 MNHNY and CDR2 SVGAGI (reference sequence). This CDR3 has 14 amino acids. In nucleotides, the CDR3 is TGTGCCAGCAGTTACTACCCTGACACCTACGAGCAGTACTTC. Translating it yields CASSYYPDTYEQYF.

The sample holds a few counts of this clone. The V gene is TRBV5-6, the J gene TRBJ1-1, with D possibly TRBD1 on 5 matching bases. CDR1 and CDR2 from the germline V gene are SGHDT and YYEEEE. The CDR3 contains 17 residues. Trimming removed 3 bases from V and 3 bases from J, with 21 bases in between. CDR3 protein: CASSWVLTDLKDTEAFF. In DNA form, the CDR3 reads TGTGCCAGCAGCTGGGTACTGACAGACCTTAAGGACACTGAAGCTTTCTTT.

The chain joins TRBV13 to TRBJ1-6; no clear D. The CDR3 loop spans 15 amino acids. Germline V gene sequence: CDR1 PRHDT, CDR2 FYEKMQ (reference sequence). Trimming removed 5 bases from V and 10 bases from J, with 18 bases in between. CDR3 protein: CASSQARRTGSPLHF. CDR3 bases: TGTGCCAGCAGCCAAGCTCGACGGACGGGGTCACCCCTCCACTTT.

This clone has only a few counts. This chain links TRBV27 with TRBJ2-2; a possible D gene is TRBD2 (5 bases). Per the germline V gene, CDR1 is MNHEY and CDR2 is SMNVEV (reference sequence). The V end was cut by 5 bases, the J end by 5 bases, with 15 bases between. The CDR3 sequence is 15 residues long. The chain's CDR3 is CASSPALVGTGELFF. For the CDR3, the DNA is TGTGCCAGCAGTCCAGCACTAGTGGGTACCGGGGAGCTGTTTTTT.